Below are 5 T cell receptor beta chains sequenced from a single sample in a study of shared clonotypes between healthy human individuals. TCRdb's table, derived via immunoSEQ multiplex PCR, lists solely in-frame clones and lacks some. The sample comprises hundreds of thousands of clones, approximately 96% of which are singletons, and 0.11% rests with the top ten. CD45RO-negative cells were positively selected for CCR7, leaving out terminally differentiated effector memory CD45RA+ cells. Sequencing used naive CD8+ T cells sorted from blood. These receptors were obtained from a woman under 40 in good health.

J is TRBJ2-7 and V is TRBV11-2; D may correspond to TRBD1 or TRBD2 (6 bases each). CDR3 length: 17 residues. V was cut by 3 bases and J by 4 bases, with 22 bases left in between. CDR1 is SGHAT, CDR2 FQNNGV, per germline. CDR3: CASSFKQGGGFLYEQYF. CDR3 nucleotides: TGTGCCAGCAGCTTCAAACAGGGAGGTGGGTTTCTTTACGAGCAGTACTTC.

The rearrangement uses TRBV11-2 and TRBJ2-5, with D uncertain. The germline CDR1 and CDR2 sequences are SGHAT and FQNNGV. V lost 1 base, J lost 5 bases, and 5 bases lay in between. The CDR3 sequence is 12 residues long. The CDR3 region is CASSLALETQYF. The CDR3 DNA is TGTGCCAGCAGCTTAGCCCTGGAGACCCAGTACTTC.

This chain links TRBV11-2 with TRBJ2-7, with unresolved D. The length of the CDR3 is 15 residues. The V end lost 3 bases, the J end lost 2 bases, and 14 bases lay between the germline ends. Germline V lookup: CDR1 SGHAT, CDR2 FQNNGV. CDR3 residues: CASSFHRALAYEQYF. In nucleotides, the CDR3 is TGTGCCAGCAGCTTCCACCGGGCCCTTGCCTACGAGCAGTACTTC.

This chain connects TRBV7-9 to TRBJ2-4; the D gene is possibly TRBD1 (5 bases). The V gene lost 4 bases and the J gene lost 0 bases, with 13 bases spanning the gap. Germline loops: CDR1 SEHNR, CDR2 FQNEAQ (reference sequence). This CDR3 contains 16 residues. CDR3 protein: CASSSWMQGAKNIQYF. The CDR3 DNA reads TGTGCCAGCAGCTCCTGGATGCAGGGAGCCAAAAACATTCAGTACTTC.

The genes are TRBV28 and TRBJ2-2; D is ambiguous. In germline, CDR1 is MDHEN, CDR2 SYDVKM. The CDR3 totals 15 residues. V lost 7 bases, J lost 4 bases, and 16 bases lay in between. As DNA, the CDR3 is TGTGCCAGCAACTTAAGGGATAGGAGCACCGGGGAGCTGTTTTTT. Translating it yields CASNLRDRSTGELFF. Complete variable domain (other parts from reference TRBV28 and TRBJ2-2): DVKVTQSSRYLVKRTGEKVFLECVQDMDHENMFWYRQDPGLGLRLIYFSYDVKMKEKGDIPEGYSVSREKKERFSLILESASTNQTSMYLCASNLRDRSTGELFFGEGSRLTVL.